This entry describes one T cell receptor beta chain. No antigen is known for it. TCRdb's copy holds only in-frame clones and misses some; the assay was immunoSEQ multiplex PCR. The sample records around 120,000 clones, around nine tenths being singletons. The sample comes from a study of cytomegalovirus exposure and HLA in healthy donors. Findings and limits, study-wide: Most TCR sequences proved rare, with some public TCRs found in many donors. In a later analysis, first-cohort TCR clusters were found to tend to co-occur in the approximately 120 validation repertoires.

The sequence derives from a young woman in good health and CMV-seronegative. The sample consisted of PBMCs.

CDR3 region: CASRTIRGWEQFF. The CDR3 DNA reads TGTGCCAGCAGAACAATTCGGGGGTGGGAGCAGTTCTTC. The rearrangement uses TRBV28 and TRBJ2-1; tentative D call: TRBD2 (6 bases). V gave up 6 bases and J gave up 10 bases, with 16 bases separating them. The germline V gene has CDR1 MDHEN and CDR2 SYDVKM. The CDR3 is 13 amino acids.